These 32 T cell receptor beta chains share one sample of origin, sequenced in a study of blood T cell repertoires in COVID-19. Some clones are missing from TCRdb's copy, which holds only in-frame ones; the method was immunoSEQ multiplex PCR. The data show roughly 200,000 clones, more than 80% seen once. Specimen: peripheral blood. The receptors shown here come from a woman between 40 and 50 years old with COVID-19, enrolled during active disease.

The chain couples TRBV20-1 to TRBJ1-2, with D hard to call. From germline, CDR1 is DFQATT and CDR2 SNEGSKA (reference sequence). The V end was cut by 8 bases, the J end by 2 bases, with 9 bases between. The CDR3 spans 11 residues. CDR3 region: CSSEKNYGYTF. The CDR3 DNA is TGCAGTTCGGAGAAAAACTATGGCTACACCTTC.

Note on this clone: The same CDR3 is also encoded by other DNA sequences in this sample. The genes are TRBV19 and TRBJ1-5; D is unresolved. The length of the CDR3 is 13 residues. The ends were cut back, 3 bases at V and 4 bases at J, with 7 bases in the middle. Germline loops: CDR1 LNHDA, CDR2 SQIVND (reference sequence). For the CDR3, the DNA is TGTGCCAGTAGTATTCAAGCGAATCAGCCCCAGCATTTT. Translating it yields CASSIQANQPQHF.

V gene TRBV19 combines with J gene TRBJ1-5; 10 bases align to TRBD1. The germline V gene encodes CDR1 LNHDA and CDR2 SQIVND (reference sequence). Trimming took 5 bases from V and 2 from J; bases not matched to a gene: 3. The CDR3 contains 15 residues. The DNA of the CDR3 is TGTGCCAGTAGTTTCGGGACAGGGGGCAATCAGCCCCAGCATTTT. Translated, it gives CASSFGTGGNQPQHF.

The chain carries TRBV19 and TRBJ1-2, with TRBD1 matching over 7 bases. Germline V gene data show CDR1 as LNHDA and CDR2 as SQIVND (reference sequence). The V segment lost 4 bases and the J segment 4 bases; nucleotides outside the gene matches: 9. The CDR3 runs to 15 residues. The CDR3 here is CASSTQLGQIYGYTF. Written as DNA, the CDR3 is TGTGCCAGTAGTACCCAACTGGGACAGATCTATGGCTACACCTTC.

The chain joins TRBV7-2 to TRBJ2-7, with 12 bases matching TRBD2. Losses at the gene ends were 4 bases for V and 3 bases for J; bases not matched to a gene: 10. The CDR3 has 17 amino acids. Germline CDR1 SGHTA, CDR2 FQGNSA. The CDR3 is CASSSYPGLAGGYEQYF. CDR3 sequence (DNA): TGTGCCAGCAGCTCCTACCCGGGACTAGCGGGTGGCTACGAGCAGTACTTC.

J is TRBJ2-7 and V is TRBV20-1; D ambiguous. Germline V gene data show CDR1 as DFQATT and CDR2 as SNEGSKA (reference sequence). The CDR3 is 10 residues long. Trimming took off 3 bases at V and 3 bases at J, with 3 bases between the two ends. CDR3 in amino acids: CSASYYEQYF. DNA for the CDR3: TGCAGTGCTAGTTACTACGAGCAGTACTTC.

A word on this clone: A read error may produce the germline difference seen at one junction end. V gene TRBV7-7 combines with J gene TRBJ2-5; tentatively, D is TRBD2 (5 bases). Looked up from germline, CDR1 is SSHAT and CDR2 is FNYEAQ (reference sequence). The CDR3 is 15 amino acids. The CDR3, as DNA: TGTGCTAGCAGCTTTGGCAGCGGAGCCGGTGAGACCCAGTACTTC. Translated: CASSFGSGAGETQYF.

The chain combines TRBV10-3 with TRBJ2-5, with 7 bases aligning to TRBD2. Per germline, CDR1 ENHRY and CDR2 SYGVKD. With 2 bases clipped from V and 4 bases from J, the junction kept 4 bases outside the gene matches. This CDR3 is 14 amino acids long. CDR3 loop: CAISEGLGRETQYF. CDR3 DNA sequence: TGTGCCATCAGTGAGGGACTAGGCAGAGAGACCCAGTACTTC.

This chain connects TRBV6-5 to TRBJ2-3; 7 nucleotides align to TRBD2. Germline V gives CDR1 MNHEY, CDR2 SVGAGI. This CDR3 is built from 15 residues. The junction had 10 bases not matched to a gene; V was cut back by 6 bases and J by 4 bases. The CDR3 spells CASSRAGFSSDTQYF. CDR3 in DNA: TGTGCCAGCAGCCGAGCGGGATTTAGCTCAGATACGCAGTATTTT.

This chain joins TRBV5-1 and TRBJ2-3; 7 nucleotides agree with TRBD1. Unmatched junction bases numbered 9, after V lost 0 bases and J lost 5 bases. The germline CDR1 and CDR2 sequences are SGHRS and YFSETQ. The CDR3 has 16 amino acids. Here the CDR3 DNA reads TGCGCCAGCAGCTTGGCGGAAGGGGGCCTGGGAGATACGCAGTATTTT. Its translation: CASSLAEGGLGDTQYF.

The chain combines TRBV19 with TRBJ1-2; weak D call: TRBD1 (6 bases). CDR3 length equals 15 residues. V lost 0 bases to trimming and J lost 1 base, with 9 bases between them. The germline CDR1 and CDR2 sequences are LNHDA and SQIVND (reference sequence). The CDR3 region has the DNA TGTGCCAGTAGTATAGACCTGGACAGTAACTATGGCTACACCTTC. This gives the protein CASSIDLDSNYGYTF.

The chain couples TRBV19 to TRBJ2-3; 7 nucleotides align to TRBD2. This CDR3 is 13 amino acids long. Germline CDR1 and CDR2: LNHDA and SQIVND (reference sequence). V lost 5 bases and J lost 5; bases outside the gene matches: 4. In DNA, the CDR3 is TGTGCCAGTAGTGGAGGGAGGGGAGATACGCAGTATTTT. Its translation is CASSGGRGDTQYF.

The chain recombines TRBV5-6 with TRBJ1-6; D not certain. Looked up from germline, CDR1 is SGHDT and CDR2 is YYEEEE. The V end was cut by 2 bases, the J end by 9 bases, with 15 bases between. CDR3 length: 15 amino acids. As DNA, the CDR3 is TGTGCCAGCAGCTTCGACGTGGGAGGGAGTTCACCCCTCCACTTT. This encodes CASSFDVGGSSPLHF.

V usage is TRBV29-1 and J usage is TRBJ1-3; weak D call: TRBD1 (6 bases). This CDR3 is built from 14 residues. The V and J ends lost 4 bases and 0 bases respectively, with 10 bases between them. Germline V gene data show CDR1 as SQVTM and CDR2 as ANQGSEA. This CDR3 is CSVAGASSGNTIYF. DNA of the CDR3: TGCAGCGTTGCAGGGGCTAGCTCTGGAAACACCATATATTTT.

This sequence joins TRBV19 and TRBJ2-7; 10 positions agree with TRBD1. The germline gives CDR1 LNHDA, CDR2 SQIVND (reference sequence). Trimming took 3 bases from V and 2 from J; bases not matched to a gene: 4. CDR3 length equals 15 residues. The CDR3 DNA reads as TGTGCCAGTAGTATGGGGACAGGGGTCCCCTACGAGCAGTACTTC. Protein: CASSMGTGVPYEQYF.

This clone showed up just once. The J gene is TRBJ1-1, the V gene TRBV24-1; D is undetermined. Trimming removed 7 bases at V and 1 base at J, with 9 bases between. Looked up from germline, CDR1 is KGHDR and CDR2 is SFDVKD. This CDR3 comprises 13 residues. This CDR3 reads CATSNMANTEAFF. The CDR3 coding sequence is TGTGCCACCAGCAACATGGCGAACACTGAAGCTTTCTTT.

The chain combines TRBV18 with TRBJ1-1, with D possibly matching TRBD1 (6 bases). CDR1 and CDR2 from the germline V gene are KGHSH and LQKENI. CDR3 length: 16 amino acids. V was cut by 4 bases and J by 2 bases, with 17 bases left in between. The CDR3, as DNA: TGTGCCAGCTCACTTAAGGGACAAGCCCGAAACACTGAAGCTTTCTTT. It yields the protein CASSLKGQARNTEAFF.

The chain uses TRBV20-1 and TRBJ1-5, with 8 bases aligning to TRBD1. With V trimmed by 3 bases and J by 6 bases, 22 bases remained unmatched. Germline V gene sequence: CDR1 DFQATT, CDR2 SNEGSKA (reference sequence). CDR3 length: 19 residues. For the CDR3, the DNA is TGCAGTGCTAGTTCAGGGGGCGCGGGGATACAGATCTGGGGTCAGCCCCAGCATTTT. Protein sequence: CSASSGGAGIQIWGQPQHF.

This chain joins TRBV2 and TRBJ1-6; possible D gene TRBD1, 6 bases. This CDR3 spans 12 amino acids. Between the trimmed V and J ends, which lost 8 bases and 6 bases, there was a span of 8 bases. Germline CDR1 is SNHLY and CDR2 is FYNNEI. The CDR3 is CASWGRNSPLHF. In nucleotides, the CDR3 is TGTGCCAGCTGGGGGCGTAATTCACCCCTCCACTTT. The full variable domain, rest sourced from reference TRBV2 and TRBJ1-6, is EPEVTQTPSHQVTQMGQEVILRCVPISNHLYFYWYRQILGQKVEFLVSFYNNEISEKSEIFDDQFSVERPDGSNFTLKIRSTKLEDSAMYFCASWGRNSPLHFGNGTRLTVT.

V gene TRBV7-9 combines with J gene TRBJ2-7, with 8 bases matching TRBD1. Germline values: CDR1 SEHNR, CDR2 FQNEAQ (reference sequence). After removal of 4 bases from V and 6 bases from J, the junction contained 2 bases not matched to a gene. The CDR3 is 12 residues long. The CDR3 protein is CASSYDRGEQYV. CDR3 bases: TGTGCCAGCAGCTATGACAGGGGCGAGCAGTACGTC.

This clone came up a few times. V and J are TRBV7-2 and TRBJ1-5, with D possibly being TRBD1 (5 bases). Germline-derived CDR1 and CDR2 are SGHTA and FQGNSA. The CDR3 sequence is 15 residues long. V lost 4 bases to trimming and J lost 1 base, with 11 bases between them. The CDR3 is CASSSQWGSNQPQHF. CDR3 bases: TGTGCCAGCAGCTCCCAGTGGGGCAGCAATCAGCCCCAGCATTTT.

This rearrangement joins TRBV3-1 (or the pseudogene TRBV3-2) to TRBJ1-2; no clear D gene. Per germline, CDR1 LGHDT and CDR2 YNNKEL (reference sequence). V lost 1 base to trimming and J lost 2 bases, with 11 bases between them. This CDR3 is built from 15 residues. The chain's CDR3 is CASSQVSPHNYGYTF. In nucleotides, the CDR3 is TGTGCCAGCAGCCAAGTGAGTCCGCACAACTATGGCTACACCTTC.

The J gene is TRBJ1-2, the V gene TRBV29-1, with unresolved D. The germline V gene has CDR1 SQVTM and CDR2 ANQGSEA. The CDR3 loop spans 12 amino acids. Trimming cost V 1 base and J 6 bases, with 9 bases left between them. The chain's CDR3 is CSVEAPVDGYTF. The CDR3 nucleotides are TGCAGCGTTGAAGCCCCAGTGGATGGCTACACCTTC.

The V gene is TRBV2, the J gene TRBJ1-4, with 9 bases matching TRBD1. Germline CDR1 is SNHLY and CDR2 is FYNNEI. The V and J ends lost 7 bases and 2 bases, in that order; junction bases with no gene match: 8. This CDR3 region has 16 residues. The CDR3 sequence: CASKGQGSLTNEKLFF. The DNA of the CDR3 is TGTGCCAGCAAAGGACAGGGGTCTCTCACTAATGAAAAACTGTTTTTT.

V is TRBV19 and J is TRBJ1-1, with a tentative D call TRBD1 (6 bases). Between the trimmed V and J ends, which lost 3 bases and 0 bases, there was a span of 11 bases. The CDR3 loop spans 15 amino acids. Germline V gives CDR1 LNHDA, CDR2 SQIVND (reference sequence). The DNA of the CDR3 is TGTGCCAGTAGTATCGACAGGCCGATGAACACTGAAGCTTTCTTT. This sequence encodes CASSIDRPMNTEAFF.

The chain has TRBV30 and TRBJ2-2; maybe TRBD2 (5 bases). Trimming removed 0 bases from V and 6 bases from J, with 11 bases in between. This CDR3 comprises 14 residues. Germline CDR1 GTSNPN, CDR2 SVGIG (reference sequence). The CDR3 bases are TGTGCCTGGAGTGTACTTGTGGAGGCCGGGGAGCTGTTTTTT. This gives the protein CAWSVLVEAGELFF.

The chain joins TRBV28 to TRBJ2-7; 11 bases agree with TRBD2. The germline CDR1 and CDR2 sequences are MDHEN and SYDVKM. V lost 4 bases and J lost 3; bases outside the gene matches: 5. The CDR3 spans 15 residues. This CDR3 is CASSSHSGRDYEQYF. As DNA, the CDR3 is TGTGCCAGCAGTTCGCATAGCGGGAGGGACTACGAGCAGTACTTC. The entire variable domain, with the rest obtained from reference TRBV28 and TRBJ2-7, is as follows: DVKVTQSSRYLVKRTGEKVFLECVQDMDHENMFWYRQDPGLGLRLIYFSYDVKMKEKGDIPEGYSVSREKKERFSLILESASTNQTSMYLCASSSHSGRDYEQYFGPGTRLTVT.

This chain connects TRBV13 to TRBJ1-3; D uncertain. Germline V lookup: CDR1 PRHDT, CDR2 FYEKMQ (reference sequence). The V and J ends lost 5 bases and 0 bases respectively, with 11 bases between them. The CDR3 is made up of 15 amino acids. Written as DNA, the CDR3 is TGTGCCAGCAGCCCAGGAAGCACCTCTGGAAACACCATATATTTT. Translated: CASSPGSTSGNTIYF.

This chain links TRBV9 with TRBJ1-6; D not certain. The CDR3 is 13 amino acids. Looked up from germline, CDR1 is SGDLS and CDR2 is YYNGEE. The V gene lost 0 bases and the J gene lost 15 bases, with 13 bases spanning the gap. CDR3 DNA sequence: TGTGCCAGCAGCGTAGCTGTGGGAGTCGACCTCCACTTT. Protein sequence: CASSVAVGVDLHF.

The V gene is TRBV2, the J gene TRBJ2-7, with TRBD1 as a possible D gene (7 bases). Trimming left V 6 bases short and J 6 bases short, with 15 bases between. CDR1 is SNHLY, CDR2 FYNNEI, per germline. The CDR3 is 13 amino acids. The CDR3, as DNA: TGTGCCAGCAGGGCGACAGGGAGGAGCGAGCAGTACTTC. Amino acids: CASRATGRSEQYF.

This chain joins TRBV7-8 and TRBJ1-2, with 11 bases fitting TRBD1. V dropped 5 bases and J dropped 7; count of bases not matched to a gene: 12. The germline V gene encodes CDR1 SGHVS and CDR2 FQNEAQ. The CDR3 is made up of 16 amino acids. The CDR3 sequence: CASSAGQGVVNRGYTF. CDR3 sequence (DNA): TGTGCCAGCAGCGCGGGACAGGGGGTCGTGAATCGTGGCTACACCTTC.

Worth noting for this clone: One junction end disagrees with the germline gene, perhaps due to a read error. CDR3 in amino acids: CASTLAPRGGSYEQYF. As DNA, the CDR3 is TGCGCCAGCACCTTGGCCCCTAGGGGTGGATCCTACGAGCAGTACTTC. The chain uses TRBV5-1 and TRBJ2-7, with D tentatively TRBD1 (5 bases). Looked up from germline, CDR1 is SGHRS and CDR2 is YFSETQ. The length of the CDR3 is 16 residues.